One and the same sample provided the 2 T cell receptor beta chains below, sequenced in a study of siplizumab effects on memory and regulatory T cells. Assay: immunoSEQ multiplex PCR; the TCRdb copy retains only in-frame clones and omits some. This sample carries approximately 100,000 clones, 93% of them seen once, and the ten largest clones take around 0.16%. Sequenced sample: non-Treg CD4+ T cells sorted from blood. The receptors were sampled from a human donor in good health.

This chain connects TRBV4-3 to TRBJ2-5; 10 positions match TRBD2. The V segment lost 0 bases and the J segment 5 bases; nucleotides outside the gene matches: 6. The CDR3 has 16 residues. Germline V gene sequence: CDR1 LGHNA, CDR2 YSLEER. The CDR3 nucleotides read TGCGCCAGCAGCCAAGACCTCAGCGGGGGGGCCGAGACCCAGTACTTC. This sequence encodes CASSQDLSGGAETQYF.

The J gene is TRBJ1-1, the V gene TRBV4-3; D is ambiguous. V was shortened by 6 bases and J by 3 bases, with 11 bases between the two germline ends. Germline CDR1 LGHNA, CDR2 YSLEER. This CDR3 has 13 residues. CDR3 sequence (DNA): TGCGCCAGCAGTTTGAGTATGTACACTGAAGCTTTCTTT. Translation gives CASSLSMYTEAFF.